A selection of T cell receptor beta chains follows, all from one sample in a study of cytomegalovirus exposure and HLA in healthy donors. Data came from immunoSEQ multiplex PCR; TCRdb stores just in-frame clones and leaves some out. Found here are fewer than 250,000 clones, over 65% of them singletons; the top ten hold 4.5% to 6%. The sample consisted of PBMCs. These receptors were obtained from a woman younger than 35 in good health and CMV-seronegative. The CDR3 runs from the conserved cysteine through the conserved F or W. D genes are given only for firm matches. A row's size may be missing; if present it is once, few, many or a size class.

V gene: TRBV7-9
CDR3 length: 15
clone size: once
D gene: .
J gene: TRBJ2-5
CDR3 protein: CATSGGGHYQETQYF
CDR3 DNA: TGTGCCACCTCAGGAGGAGGACACTACCAAGAGACCCAGTACTTC

V gene: TRBV2
CDR3 length: 12
clone size: .
D gene: TRBD2
J gene: TRBJ2-1
CDR3 protein: CASSLGGNEQFF
CDR3 DNA: TGTGCCAGCAGTCTGGGGGGGAATGAGCAGTTCTTC

V gene: TRBV28
CDR3 length: 15
clone size: few
D gene: .
J gene: TRBJ2-1
CDR3 protein: CASRAIIRGYNEQFF
CDR3 DNA: TGTGCCAGCAGGGCAATAATTAGGGGCTACAATGAGCAGTTCTTC

V gene: TRBV7-8
CDR3 length: 16
clone size: once
D gene: TRBD2
J gene: TRBJ2-1
CDR3 protein: CASSSRLAGGYNEQFF
CDR3 DNA: TGTGCCAGCAGCTCTCGACTAGCGGGAGGGTACAATGAGCAGTTCTTC

V gene: TRBV5-8
CDR3 length: 11
clone size: .
D gene: .
J gene: TRBJ1-1
CDR3 protein: CASSLVRWTFF
CDR3 DNA: TGTGCCAGCAGCTTGGTGCGGTGGACTTTCTTT

V gene: TRBV2
CDR3 length: 13
clone size: .
D gene: .
J gene: TRBJ2-7
CDR3 protein: CASKGIQSYEQYF
CDR3 DNA: TGTGCCAGCAAAGGTATACAGTCCTACGAGCAGTACTTC

V gene: TRBV6-4
CDR3 length: 14
clone size: once
D gene: .
J gene: TRBJ1-1
CDR3 protein: CASSTGTENTEAFF
CDR3 DNA: TGTGCCAGCAGTACCGGGACGGAGAACACTGAAGCTTTCTTT

V gene: TRBV5-1
CDR3 length: 15
clone size: .
D gene: .
J gene: TRBJ1-2
CDR3 protein: CASSLAPRRHYGYTF
CDR3 DNA: TGCGCCAGCAGCTTGGCCCCCAGGCGCCACTATGGCTACACCTTC

V gene: TRBV21-1
CDR3 length: 18
clone size: .
D gene: .
J gene: TRBJ1-1
CDR3 protein: CASSKDGRQGPMNTEAFF
CDR3 DNA: TGTGCCAGCAGCAAAGATGGGCGACAGGGTCCAATGAACACTGAAGCTTTCTTT

V gene: TRBV30
CDR3 length: 13
clone size: few
D gene: .
J gene: TRBJ1-5
CDR3 protein: CAWSSNALAPQHF
CDR3 DNA: TGTGCCTGGAGTTCCAACGCCCTGGCGCCCCAGCATTTT

V gene: TRBV4-1
CDR3 length: 16
clone size: .
D gene: .
J gene: TRBJ1-4
CDR3 protein: CASSQAHRQGPEQLFF
CDR3 DNA: TGCGCCAGCAGCCAAGCGCACAGGCAGGGACCCGAGCAACTGTTTTTT

V gene: TRBV2
CDR3 length: 14
clone size: .
D gene: .
J gene: TRBJ2-3
CDR3 protein: CASIGRVSPDTQYF
CDR3 DNA: TGTGCCAGCATTGGGCGGGTTTCGCCAGATACGCAGTATTTT

V gene: TRBV5-4
CDR3 length: 16
clone size: .
D gene: .
J gene: TRBJ2-2
CDR3 protein: CASSLGPKGGTGELFF
CDR3 DNA: TGTGCCAGCAGCTTGGGTCCCAAGGGGGGCACCGGGGAGCTGTTTTTT

V gene: TRBV9
CDR3 length: 17
clone size: .
D gene: TRBD2
J gene: TRBJ2-1
CDR3 protein: CASSVARGGRDYNEQFF
CDR3 DNA: TGTGCCAGCAGCGTAGCTAGGGGCGGGAGGGACTACAATGAGCAGTTCTTC

V gene: TRBV5-1
CDR3 length: 14
clone size: .
D gene: .
J gene: TRBJ1-2
CDR3 protein: CASSLGPQTSGYTF
CDR3 DNA: TGCGCCAGCAGCTTGGGACCCCAAACCTCTGGCTACACCTTC